The rows below give T cell receptor beta chains drawn from one sample of a study of early T cells in non-severe SARS-CoV-2 infection. One entry per CDR3 protein results from TCRdb running MiXCR on the 5' RACE reads. The table includes about 44,000 distinct CDR3 sequences, 9% to 15% detected once. The sample consisted of whole blood. Receptor source: an adult who was a healthcare worker with PCR-confirmed SARS-CoV-2 infection or an uninfected control (not recorded which). Each CDR3 is given with its conserved first and last residue. Fields, in order: CDR3 length, V gene, D gene, J gene, clone size, CDR3 DNA, CDR3 protein. A D gene is named only where the DNA matches it firmly. Only some rows state a clone size, as once, few, many or a class for expanded clones.

14	TRBV20-1	TRBD2	TRBJ2-3	many	TGCAGTGCTAGAGGAGCGGGGGACACAGATACGCAGTATTTT	CSARGAGDTDTQYF
17	TRBV7-6	.	TRBJ1-3	few	TGTGCCAGCAGTCTCGCACAGACCCAAAGCTCTGGAAACACCATATATTTT	CASSLAQTQSSGNTIYF
16	TRBV28	TRBD2	TRBJ2-2	few	TGTGCCAGCAGCCGAGGACTAGCCGAGAACACCGGGGAGCTGTTTTTT	CASSRGLAENTGELFF
18	TRBV6-2/TRBV6-3	.	TRBJ2-7	many	TGTGCCAGCAGAGGACAGACTGCCACTCTGAGGTCCTCCTACGAGCAGTACTTC	CASRGQTATLRSSYEQYF
12	TRBV9	.	TRBJ2-3	.	TGTGCCAGCAGCGTTAGTGCAGATACGCAGTATTTT	CASSVSADTQYF
11	TRBV7-9	.	TRBJ2-2	once	TGTGCCAGCAGCTTCTTGGCGGAGCTGTTTTTT	CASSFLAELFF
13	TRBV12-3/TRBV12-4	TRBD1	TRBJ2-1	many	TGTGCCAGCAGTTCTATTACAGGGGATGAGCAGTTCTTC	CASSSITGDEQFF
13	TRBV7-9	TRBD1	TRBJ2-2	.	TGTGCCCGGCGGCAGGGGGAGACCGGGGAGCTGTTTTTT	CARRQGETGELFF
16	TRBV2	.	TRBJ2-7	few	TGTGCCAGCAGCGTTACGCGGACAGAGCCTACTATTGAGCAGTACTTC	CASSVTRTEPTIEQYF
13	TRBV12-3/TRBV12-4	.	TRBJ1-2	medium-sized	TGTGCCAGCAGTTTAGACAGGCTCTATGGCTACACCTTC	CASSLDRLYGYTF
14	TRBV27	.	TRBJ1-1	many	TGTGCCAGCAGTTTGATAGGTGTATACACTGAAGCTTTCTTT	CASSLIGVYTEAFF